This T cell receptor (beta chain) was sequenced for a study of T cell changes during pregnancy in multiple sclerosis. The table came from immunoSEQ multiplex PCR; TCRdb's copy has only in-frame clones and leaves some out. The repertoire holds about 46,000 clones, approximately 90% seen once, with roughly 0.4% in the top ten. This CDR3 spans 12 amino acids. V was clipped by 4 bases and J by 11 bases; unmatched bases: 7. Germline V lookup: CDR1 SGHTA, CDR2 FQGNSA. The sequence was collected from a female donor with multiple sclerosis, enrolled in a pregnancy study. The sequencing here drew on CD4+ T cells from peripheral blood mononuclear cells, taken after pregnancy. The genes are TRBV7-2 and TRBJ1-1; 7 bases align to TRBD1. CDR3: CASSSATGIAFF. In DNA form, the CDR3 reads TGTGCCAGCAGCTCAGCGACAGGGATTGCTTTCTTT. The full variable domain, its missing parts supplied by reference TRBV7-2 and TRBJ1-1, is GAGVSQSPSNKVTEKGKDVELRCDPISGHTALYWYRQSLGQGLEFLIYFQGNSAPDKSGLPSDRFSAERTGGSVSTLTIQRTQQEDSAVYLCASSSATGIAFFGQGTRLTVV.